Listed here is a single TCR beta chain. This specimen comes from a study of shared clonotypes between healthy human individuals. The V gene lost 0 bases and the J gene lost 4 bases, with 16 bases spanning the gap. CDR1 GTSNPN and CDR2 SVGIG come from the germline V gene (reference sequence). The CDR3 has 16 amino acids. Here immunoSEQ multiplex PCR was the method, and the copy in TCRdb shows in-frame clones only, minus some. This sample has 950,000 to 1,100,000 clones, with 70% to 80% found just once. The rearrangement uses TRBV30 and TRBJ1-3; no firm D call. The clonotype comes from a man aged 18 to 30 in good health. Material: memory CD4+ T cells sorted from blood. Subset noted: CD45RA-negative fraction. The CDR3 DNA sequence: TGTGCCTGGAGTGTACGTCCAGGAGCGTGGGGAAACACCATATATTTT. Protein product: CAWSVRPGAWGNTIYF.